This T cell receptor beta chain stems from a study of cytomegalovirus exposure and HLA in healthy donors. V was trimmed by 4 bases and J by 5 bases, leaving 8 bases between them. The CDR3 extends over 11 amino acids. Looked up from germline, CDR1 is DFQATT and CDR2 is SNEGSKA (reference sequence). Of note for this clone: The antigen is undetermined.

General study findings and limits: The investigators catalogued 150 to 200 TCR beta chains as cytomegalovirus-associated. The classifier reportedly diagnosed cytomegalovirus status with high specificity and sensitivity. Across donors, presence/absence analyses took sequencing depth to be roughly uniform.

The PCR was carried out with 60 Vbeta primers and 13 Jbeta primers. Clones were sequenced by immunoSEQ multiplex PCR, and TCRdb holds only the in-frame ones, with some missing. Of some 170,000 clones listed, 80% to 90% are singletons. This chain joins TRBV20-1 and TRBJ1-1; a weak D match, TRBD1 (5 bases). Input material: PBMCs. The receptor was isolated from a woman younger than 35 in good health and CMV-seronegative. The CDR3 DNA reads TGCAGTGCTATCCCAGGGACTGAAGCTTTCTTT. This encodes CSAIPGTEAFF.